A selection of T cell receptor beta chains follows, all from one sample in a study of T-cell reconstitution after alpha-beta-depleted transplantation in children. TCRdb re-analysed the PCR reads in MiXCR, keeping a single row per CDR3 protein. The sample holds nearly 350,000 distinct CDR3 sequences, 15% to 20% seen once. This sample comprised PBMCs, mostly from graft donor cells, obtained 360 days after TCRalphabeta/CD19-depleted stem cell transplant. The receptors here all came from a male patient between 2 and 9 years old who had a stem cell transplant for acute lymphoblastic leukemia, so the T cells may come from the graft donor. CDR3s include the opening cysteine and the closing phenylalanine or tryptophan. Size values are once, few and many counts, or a class for expanded clones, and some rows have none.

cdr3_aa,clone_size,j_call,v_call
CASSLVTSGHRLGTDTQYF,few,TRBJ2-3,TRBV11-3
CASSRPAASGIEGETQYF,-,TRBJ2-5,TRBV4-2
CASSLVRERGETQYF,-,TRBJ2-5,TRBV13
CASSLLISGEQYF,few,TRBJ2-7,TRBV7-6
CASSLMGGVLHF,few,TRBJ1-6,TRBV27
CASSVGGLFYNEQFF,-,TRBJ2-1,TRBV9
CASSPRGAATDTQYF,-,TRBJ2-3,TRBV18
CATSRWTGGFDYGYTF,few,TRBJ1-2,TRBV15
CASIWGGPNNQPQHF,many,TRBJ1-5,TRBV28
CASWAGRGTGELFF,few,TRBJ2-2,TRBV3-1
CAISESQGQEQYF,few,TRBJ2-7,TRBV10-3
CASSFNLYEQYF,-,TRBJ2-7,TRBV12-3/TRBV12-4
CASSEGLAGGFVYNEQFF,few,TRBJ2-1,TRBV7-8
CASRATGFNQPQHF,-,TRBJ1-5,TRBV12-3/TRBV12-4
CASREQGRSTDTQYF,-,TRBJ2-3,TRBV12-3/TRBV12-4
CASRIGTGESPLHF,-,TRBJ1-6,TRBV27
CASSPGAVSNQPQHF,-,TRBJ1-5,TRBV7-8
CASRRLVTSYEQYF,many,TRBJ2-7,TRBV2
CSARDPNMGTKNIQYF,few,TRBJ2-4,TRBV20-1
CSAREETQYF,many,TRBJ2-5,TRBV20-1
CASSVGPAGVGKTQYF,few,TRBJ2-5,TRBV9
CASSPRGVHGYTF,few,TRBJ1-2,TRBV7-9
CASSLEGIIQYF,-,TRBJ2-4,TRBV12-3/TRBV12-4
CASREGGETQYF,-,TRBJ2-5,TRBV7-7
CSARVLPDLGDTQYF,-,TRBJ2-3,TRBV20-1
CASSPGLAGSASGANVLTF,-,TRBJ2-6,TRBV18
CASSPGTFDPYEQYF,few,TRBJ2-7,TRBV5-1
CASSQLEVDLYGYTF,-,TRBJ1-2,TRBV3-1
CASSLSREVPTDTQYF,few,TRBJ2-3,TRBV27
CATSITHTGQFETQHF,-,TRBJ2-5,TRBV15
CATSREGLVYNEQFF,-,TRBJ2-1,TRBV15
CSAGQSYNEQFF,many,TRBJ2-1,TRBV29-1
CASSLAGPSFKGLQETQYF,-,TRBJ2-5,TRBV5-1
CASSLAGQIETQYF,-,TRBJ2-5,TRBV7-7
CASSPNYYNEQFF,-,TRBJ2-1,TRBV14
CASSPRYRGREALYYNEQFF,many,TRBJ2-1,TRBV6-4
CASSVNPGDRGDNEQFF,-,TRBJ2-1,TRBV7-9
CASTAGGRNEQFF,-,TRBJ2-1,TRBV28
CASSLGAGGPTDTQYF,-,TRBJ2-3,TRBV11-2
CASRHMAGPPLDEQYF,few,TRBJ2-7,TRBV5-6
CASSLGGGPGGYTF,few,TRBJ1-2,TRBV12-3/TRBV12-4
CASSPLYNRRPDTQYF,-,TRBJ2-3,TRBV18
CASSRREGILYNEQFF,-,TRBJ2-1,TRBV7-9
CAISVTLGNTEAFF,few,TRBJ1-1,TRBV10-3
CASSPTSGSTDTQYF,many,TRBJ2-3,TRBV4-3
CSARDPRAGLNTEAFF,few,TRBJ1-1,TRBV20-1
CASSLGQGMGQPQHF,-,TRBJ1-5,TRBV28
CASSFGVSTGGLYEQYF,-,TRBJ2-7,TRBV7-9
CASSQDPSGDGYTF,-,TRBJ1-2,TRBV4-1
CASHPESGRLADTQYF,-,TRBJ2-3,TRBV7-2
CASSQDPSRDETQYF,-,TRBJ2-5,TRBV4-1
CASSQPGLAGNTGELFF,-,TRBJ2-2,TRBV7-9
CASSRKTGAGTDTQYF,-,TRBJ2-3,TRBV4-3